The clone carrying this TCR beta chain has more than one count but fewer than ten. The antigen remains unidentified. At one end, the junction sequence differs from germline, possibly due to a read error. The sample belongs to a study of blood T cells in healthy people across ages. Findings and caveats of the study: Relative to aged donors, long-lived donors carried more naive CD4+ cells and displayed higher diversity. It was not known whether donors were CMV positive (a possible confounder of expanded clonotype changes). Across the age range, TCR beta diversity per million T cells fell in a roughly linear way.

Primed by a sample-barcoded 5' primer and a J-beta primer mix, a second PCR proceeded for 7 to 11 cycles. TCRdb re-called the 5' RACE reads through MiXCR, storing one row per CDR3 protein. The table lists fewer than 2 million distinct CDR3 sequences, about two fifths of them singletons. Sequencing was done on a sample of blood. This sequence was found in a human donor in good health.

CDR3 DNA sequence: TGTGCCAGCAGCCGAGGGGACACCCTGGCAGCTAATGAAAAACGGTTTTTT. Amino acid sequence: CASSRGDTLAANEKRFF. This chain connects TRBV7-9 to TRBJ1-4; maybe TRBD1 (6 bases). CDR1 SEHNR and CDR2 FQNEAQ come from the germline V gene (reference sequence). This CDR3 contains 17 residues.